What follows describes a single T cell receptor beta chain. The CDR3 loop spans 14 amino acids. The V gene lost 2 bases and the J gene lost 2 bases, with 9 bases spanning the gap. The germline V gene encodes CDR1 WSHSY and CDR2 SAAADI. The data were obtained in a study of Tregs in tolerant kidney transplant recipients. The data were produced by immunoSEQ multiplex PCR, yet TCRdb's version contains in-frame clones alone and is incomplete. The sample has some 56,000 clones, about 90% seen once; the top ten hold over 12%. The nonmyeloablative bone marrow transplants came from related graft donors, with transient mixed chimerism. Unstimulated regulatory T cells (CD4+CD25+CD127-), CD4+CD25- non-regulatory cells, CD4 and CD8 cells were FACS-sorted from thawed PBMCs.

The sequence was obtained from a human patient who received a combined kidney and bone marrow transplant. The T cells may come from the graft donor. The starting material was CD8+ T cells from blood (PBMCs), obtained 24 months after the transplant. The chain joins TRBV10-2 to TRBJ2-5; D might be TRBD1 (5 bases). The CDR3 loop reads CASSEPQGQETQYF. The CDR3 coding sequence is TGCGCCAGCAGTGAGCCCCAGGGACAAGAGACCCAGTACTTC.